These T cell receptor beta chains were read from a single sample in a study of breast tumors, draining lymph nodes, adjacent tissues. TCRdb recomputed calls from the multiplex PCR reads with MiXCR, one row per CDR3 protein. The sample lists about 180,000 distinct CDR3 sequences; approximately 30% were seen once. The sequenced sample consisted of axillary lymph node tissue. The receptors were sampled from a female donor with breast cancer. Some clones in this sample may be carry-over from other donors' samples. CDR3s leave out the opening cysteine and the closing phenylalanine or tryptophan.

J	V	CDR3
TRBJ2-7	TRBV15	ATSSLGGGPAREQY
TRBJ2-7	TRBV11-2	ASSLVGTGISSYEQY
TRBJ1-2	TRBV12-3/TRBV12-4	ASSLAKGAQGYT
TRBJ2-3	TRBV5-6	ASSLTSAGASADTQY
TRBJ1-6	TRBV19	ASSPDSSYNSPLH
TRBJ2-7	TRBV5-4	ASSSDGADTVSYEQY
TRBJ2-5	TRBV28	ASYSGRNQETQY
TRBJ2-2	TRBV19	ASRRTHYTGELF
TRBJ2-7	TRBV5-6	ASSFLLATYEQY
TRBJ1-4	TRBV10-1	ASGESARGNTEKLF
TRBJ1-2	TRBV7-9	ASSLGAGRDYGYT
TRBJ1-2	TRBV12-3/TRBV12-4	ASSFSRAETSYT
TRBJ2-1	TRBV2	ASSAYSGRFSYNEQF
TRBJ1-2	TRBV20-1	SASVGPGGQGYGYT
TRBJ1-6	TRBV12-3/TRBV12-4	ASSLYYLYNSPLH
TRBJ1-2	TRBV7-8	ASSSSGDGYT
TRBJ2-2	TRBV30	AWSGGGRTGELF
TRBJ1-5	TRBV20-1	SAEQGSGNQPQH
TRBJ2-7	TRBV15	ATSREVTTYEQY
TRBJ2-7	TRBV2	ASRNSGIPLLSEQY
TRBJ2-5	TRBV20-1	SAISPGSETQY
TRBJ1-2	TRBV7-8	ASSLIPTGTRFKGYT
TRBJ1-1	TRBV11-2	ASSPGPRTEAF
TRBJ1-2	TRBV5-1	ASSLRQEPYGYT
TRBJ2-5	TRBV13	ASSLGTTEKTQY
TRBJ2-1	TRBV12-3/TRBV12-4	ASRRDIGEGGNQPSYNEQF
TRBJ2-5	TRBV10-2	AGSDPGQEGKTQY
TRBJ2-7	TRBV7-3	ASSRLPGQNVYEQY
TRBJ2-3	TRBV6-5	ASFPRGGVAQY
TRBJ2-1	TRBV13	ATSIGVLYNEQF
TRBJ2-7	TRBV28	ASSFYRETYEQY
TRBJ2-3	TRBV7-2	ASSLVPPSGGRTDTQY
TRBJ2-5	TRBV5-6	ASSLVSGHQETQY
TRBJ2-3	TRBV5-6	ASSLPGQGVDTQY
TRBJ2-7	TRBV5-6	ASSLGGSGSYEQY
TRBJ2-7	TRBV7-9	ASSLGEGSSYEQY
TRBJ2-3	TRBV5-1	ASSLDRQSTYTDTQY
TRBJ2-1	TRBV29-1	SVGSSDWLNEQF
TRBJ1-5	TRBV2	ASSGANEQH
TRBJ2-3	TRBV7-6	ASTSGGGPKGADTQY
TRBJ2-7	TRBV9	ASGLGEGTYEQY
TRBJ2-1	TRBV4-1	ASSQEGPPAGGYNEQF
TRBJ2-2	TRBV7-3	ASSSRGLRGGELF
TRBJ2-1	TRBV24-1	ATSDPGLAGGYEQF
TRBJ2-5	TRBV7-2	ASSLDGRAAETQY
TRBJ2-2	TRBV7-7	ASTPGQGRTGELF
TRBJ2-5	TRBV12-3/TRBV12-4	ASSSRAVTQY
TRBJ2-2	TRBV7-9	ASSRSTGPANTGELF
TRBJ1-1	TRBV7-8	ASSLASGGNTEAF
TRBJ2-3	TRBV12-3/TRBV12-4	ASSPAAGGYTDTQY